This TCR beta chain derives from a study of shared clonotypes between healthy human individuals. Regarding the study as a whole: Shared clonotypes: 4.5% to 5% naive CD4, about 4% naive CD8, roughly 2.2% memory CD4, 0.4% memory CD8. The study sampled only blood, and tissue repertoires likely differ.

Note on this clone: Its cognate antigen is unknown.

A CD45RA+ naive subset and a CD45RA-negative memory subset were split from CD4+ cells. Germline CDR1 LNHNV, CDR2 YYDKDF (reference sequence). Trimming left V 0 bases short and J 1 base short, with 10 bases between. CDR3 length: 16 residues. This table comes from immunoSEQ multiplex PCR, and its TCRdb copy is limited to in-frame clones, with some not included. The data hold about 680,000 clones, with 60% to 75% observed a single time. Material for sequencing was memory CD4+ T cells sorted from blood. The sample's subset: CD45RA-negative fraction. The chain carries TRBV15 and TRBJ1-3; a weak D match, TRBD1 (5 bases). The clonotype was recovered from a woman aged 25 to 39 in good health. The CDR3, as DNA: TGTGCCACCAGCAGAGATAATCCAGGGTCTGGAAACACCATATATTTT. The encoded protein is CATSRDNPGSGNTIYF.